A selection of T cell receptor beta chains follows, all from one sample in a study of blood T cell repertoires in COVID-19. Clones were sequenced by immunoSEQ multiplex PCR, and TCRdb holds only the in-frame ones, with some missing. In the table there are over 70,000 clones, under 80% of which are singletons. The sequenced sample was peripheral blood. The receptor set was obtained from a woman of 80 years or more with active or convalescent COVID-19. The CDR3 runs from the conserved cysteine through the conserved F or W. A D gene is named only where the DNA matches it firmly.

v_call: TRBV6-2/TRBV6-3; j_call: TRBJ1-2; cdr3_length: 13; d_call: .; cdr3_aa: CASSYTGTYGYTF
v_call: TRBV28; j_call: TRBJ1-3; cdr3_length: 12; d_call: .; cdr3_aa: CASGRAGNTIYF
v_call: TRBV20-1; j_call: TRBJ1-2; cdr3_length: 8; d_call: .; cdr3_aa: CSDGEGTF
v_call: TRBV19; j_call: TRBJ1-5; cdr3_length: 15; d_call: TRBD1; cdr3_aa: CASKPGQGVSQPQHF
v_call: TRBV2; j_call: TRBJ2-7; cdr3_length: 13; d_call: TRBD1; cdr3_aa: CASSEGTGYEQYF
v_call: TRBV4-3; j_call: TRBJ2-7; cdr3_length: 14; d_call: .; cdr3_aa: CASSQDLRGYEQYF
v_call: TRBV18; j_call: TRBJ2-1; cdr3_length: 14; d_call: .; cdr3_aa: CASSPQSSYNEQFF
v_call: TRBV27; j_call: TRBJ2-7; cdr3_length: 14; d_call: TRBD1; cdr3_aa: CASSLDREGYEQYF
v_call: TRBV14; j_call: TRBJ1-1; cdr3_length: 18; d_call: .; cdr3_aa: CASSQTTPSTKVNTEAFF
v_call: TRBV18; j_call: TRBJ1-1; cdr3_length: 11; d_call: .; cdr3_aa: CASSGDTEAFF
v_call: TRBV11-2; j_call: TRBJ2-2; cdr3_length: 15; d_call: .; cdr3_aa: CASRGPGLSSGELFF
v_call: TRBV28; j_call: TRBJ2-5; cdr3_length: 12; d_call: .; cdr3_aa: CASSLRRETQYF
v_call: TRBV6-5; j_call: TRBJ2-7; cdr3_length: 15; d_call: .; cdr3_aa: CACFRIALLPYEQYF
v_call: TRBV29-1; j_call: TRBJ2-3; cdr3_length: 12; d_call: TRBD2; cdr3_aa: CSVEDYGGGQYF
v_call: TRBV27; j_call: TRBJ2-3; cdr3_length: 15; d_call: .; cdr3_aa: CASSARTDTTDTQYF
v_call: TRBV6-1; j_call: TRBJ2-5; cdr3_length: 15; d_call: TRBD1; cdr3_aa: CASSEVQGARETQYF
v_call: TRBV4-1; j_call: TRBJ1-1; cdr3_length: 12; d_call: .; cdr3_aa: CASSTGNTEAFF
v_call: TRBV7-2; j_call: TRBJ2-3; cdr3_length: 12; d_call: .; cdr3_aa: CASSLMRDTQYF
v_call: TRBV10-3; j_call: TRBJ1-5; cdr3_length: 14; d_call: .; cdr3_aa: CAISESLTDRPQHF
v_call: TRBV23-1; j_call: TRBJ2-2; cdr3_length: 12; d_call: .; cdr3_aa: CASPRVTGELFF
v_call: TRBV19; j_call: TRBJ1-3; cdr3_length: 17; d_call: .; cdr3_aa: CASSILPGHSSGNTIYF
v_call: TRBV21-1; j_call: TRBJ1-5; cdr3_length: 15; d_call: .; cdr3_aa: CASTRGQGIEKPQHF